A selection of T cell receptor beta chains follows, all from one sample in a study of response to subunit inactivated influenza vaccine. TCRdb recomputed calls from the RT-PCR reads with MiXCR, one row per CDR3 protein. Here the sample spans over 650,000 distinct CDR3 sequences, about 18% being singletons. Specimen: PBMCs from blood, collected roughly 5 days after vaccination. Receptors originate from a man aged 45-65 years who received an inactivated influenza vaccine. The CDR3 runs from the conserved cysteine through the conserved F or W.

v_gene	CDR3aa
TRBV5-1	CASSLAVTYGYTF
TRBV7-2	CASSSYSGSSYEQYF
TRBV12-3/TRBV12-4	CASRGLAEGGFSYNEQFF
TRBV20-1	CSARDHSRTSGVFNEQFF
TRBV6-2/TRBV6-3	CASSYSKTDRFHF
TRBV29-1	CSVEEFATATGYTF
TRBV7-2	CASSLMGAKGNTIYF
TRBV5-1	CASSLRGQSYNEQFF
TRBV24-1	CATSDPQGSSPYNEQFF
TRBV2	CATDLRLRTDTQYF
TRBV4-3	CASSLRQGRGATEAFF
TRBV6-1	CASSTGGDMNTEAFF
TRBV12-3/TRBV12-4	CASSLQVGTSGGAPFF
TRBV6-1	CASSKGTSYLSDTQYF
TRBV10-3	CAISVTGANYGYTF
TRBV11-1	CASSLAMYNEQFF
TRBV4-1	CASKGISYNEQFF
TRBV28	CASSPSLGYATQYF
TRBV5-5	CASSLSRGPSGQETQYF
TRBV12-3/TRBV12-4	CAARLAGTDTQYF
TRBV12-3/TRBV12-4	CASSYGATSGYEQYF
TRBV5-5	CASSLAPSGSTDTQYF
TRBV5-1	CASSSDGLYGYTF
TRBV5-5	CASSLVRGLVENEQFF
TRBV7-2	CASSLYGRKDEQYF
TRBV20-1	CSAYKETQYF
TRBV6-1	CASSDGDPISGYTF
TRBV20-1	CSAPRVHNYGYTF
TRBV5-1	CASSERPYNEQFF
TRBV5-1	CASSLASGQGFNEQFF
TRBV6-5	CASSYSPIPQRDDEQYF
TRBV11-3	CASSPGGQGRTDTQYF
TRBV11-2	CASSFSTSGGAMSYNEQFF
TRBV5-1	CASSFSGRASDTQYF
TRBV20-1	CSATLSRGYEQYF
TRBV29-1	CSVEWADSYNEQYF
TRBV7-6	CASSLVAGQNTGELFF
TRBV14	CASSQYRVQDEQFF
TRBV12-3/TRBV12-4	CASSFSGQGRGHEQYF
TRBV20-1	CSARVPSGGYEQYF
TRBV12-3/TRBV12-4	CASSFRLADQYF
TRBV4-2	CASSPKARGPFNEKLFF
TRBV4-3	CASSQITGSGNTIYF
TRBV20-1	CSAVSGSLNEQYF
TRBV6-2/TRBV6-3	CATSYSNNEQFF
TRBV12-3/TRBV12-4	CALARGSGNTIYF
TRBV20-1	CKAGDSWGTSGDYEQYF